This is a list of T cell receptor beta chains from one sample in a study of T cells in Graves' hyperthyroidism and ophthalmopathy. Via MiXCR, TCRdb re-called the multiplex PCR reads, giving one row per CDR3 protein. Of some 300,000 distinct CDR3 sequences in the sample, roughly 17% are singletons; the top ten hold around 34%. Sample: blood. The receptors shown here come from a man aged 25-40 years with Graves' hyperthyroidism. Each CDR3 is given with its conserved first and last residue. Each record gives: CDR3 protein, CDR3 DNA, clone size, V gene, D gene, J gene. D genes are given only for firm matches. Clone size is given for some rows only: seen once, a few or many times, or a class if the clone is expanded.

CATSDPGGDEQFF,TGTGCCACCAGTGATCCGGGTGGGGATGAGCAGTTCTTC,.,TRBV24-1,.,TRBJ2-1
CAISEGQGYEQYF,TGTGCCATCAGTGAGGGACAGGGCTACGAGCAGTACTTC,few,TRBV10-3,TRBD1,TRBJ2-7
CASSYDFGVNTGELFF,TGTGCCAGCAGTTACGACTTTGGGGTGAACACCGGGGAGCTGTTTTTT,few,TRBV6-5,.,TRBJ2-2
CASSDPSGSTDTQYF,TGTGCCAGCAGTGACCCTAGCGGGAGCACAGATACGCAGTATTTT,many,TRBV6-2/TRBV6-3,TRBD2,TRBJ2-3
CASSFVLAGGPSFPFF,TGTGCCAGCAGCTTCGTTCTTGCGGGAGGGCCTTCTTTTCCGTTCTTC,.,TRBV7-9,TRBD2,TRBJ2-1
CSARLQGGSNQPQHF,TGCAGTGCTAGACTACAGGGAGGGAGCAATCAGCCCCAGCATTTT,.,TRBV20-1,.,TRBJ1-5
CASRMGQRSSYNSPLHF,TGTGCCAGCAGGATGGGACAGCGGAGCTCCTATAATTCACCCCTCCACTTT,few,TRBV2,TRBD1,TRBJ1-6
CASSLGASGRNEQFF,TGCGCCAGCAGCTTGGGGGCTAGCGGGAGGAATGAGCAGTTCTTC,.,TRBV5-1,TRBD2,TRBJ2-1
CAINTGRGNSPLHF,TGTGCCATCAACACAGGGAGAGGAAATTCACCCCTCCACTTT,few,TRBV10-3,.,TRBJ1-6
CASSSGTGGRYEQYF,TGTGCCAGCAGCAGTGGGACGGGGGGACGCTACGAGCAGTACTTC,many,TRBV5-8,TRBD2,TRBJ2-7
CASSPMPGPTIEQYF,TGCGCCAGCAGCCCGATGCCCGGGCCCACTATTGAGCAGTACTTC,few,TRBV5-1,.,TRBJ2-7
CASARDINYEQYF,TGTGCCAGCGCCCGGGACATAAACTACGAGCAGTACTTC,.,TRBV2,.,TRBJ2-7
CASSFRGRRENTEAFF,TGTGCCAGCAGCTTCAGGGGGCGCAGGGAGAACACTGAAGCTTTCTTT,few,TRBV11-3,TRBD1,TRBJ1-1
CASSYEPVTQYF,TGTGCCAGCAGCTACGAACCCGTGACCCAGTACTTC,many,TRBV11-3,.,TRBJ2-5
CASNSEGMALTQNSYEQYF,TGTGCCAGCAATAGTGAGGGGATGGCCCTAACGCAAAACTCCTACGAGCAGTACTTC,few,TRBV2,.,TRBJ2-7
CASSSLTSWDRNYGYTF,TGTGCCAGCAGCTCCCTAACCTCCTGGGACAGGAACTATGGCTACACCTTC,.,TRBV2,TRBD1,TRBJ1-2
CSATKGGHETQYF,TGCAGTGCCACCAAGGGGGGTCATGAGACCCAGTACTTC,.,TRBV20-1,.,TRBJ2-5
CASTPDRGITGELFF,TGTGCCAGTACCCCGGACAGGGGGATTACCGGGGAGCTGTTTTTT,.,TRBV19,TRBD1,TRBJ2-2
CATSTGESGANVLTF,TGTGCCACCTCGACAGGGGAGTCTGGGGCCAACGTCCTGACTTTC,.,TRBV15,TRBD1,TRBJ2-6
CASSHRDKSSGANVLTF,TGTGCCAGCAGCCATCGGGACAAAAGCTCTGGGGCCAACGTCCTGACTTTC,few,TRBV28,.,TRBJ2-6
CASSQDSGDYGYTF,TGTGCCAGCAGCCAAGATTCGGGGGATTATGGCTACACCTTC,many,TRBV3-1,.,TRBJ1-2
CASSYPSGNTGELFF,TGTGCCAGCAGTTATCCAAGCGGGAACACCGGGGAGCTGTTTTTT,many,TRBV6-1,.,TRBJ2-2
CASSPGPAQETQYF,TGTGCCAGCAGTCCCGGCCCGGCCCAAGAGACCCAGTACTTC,many,TRBV6-2/TRBV6-3,.,TRBJ2-5
CASSAGPTKYTEAFF,TGTGCCAGCAGCGCAGGACCAACCAAGTACACTGAAGCTTTCTTT,.,TRBV7-9,.,TRBJ1-1
CSASSGPGEKLFF,TGCAGTGCTAGTAGTGGGCCGGGGGAAAAACTGTTTTTT,.,TRBV20-1,.,TRBJ1-4
CASSTRTSGSKHEQYF,TGTGCCAGCAGCACCCGGACTAGCGGGAGTAAGCACGAGCAGTACTTC,many,TRBV11-2,TRBD2,TRBJ2-7
CASSWGPPGETQYF,TGTGCCAGCAGTTGGGGCCCCCCCGGGGAGACCCAGTACTTC,many,TRBV12-3/TRBV12-4,.,TRBJ2-5
CATSALAGGTDTQYF,TGTGCCACCAGTGCACTAGCGGGCGGCACAGATACGCAGTATTTT,.,TRBV24-1,TRBD2,TRBJ2-3
CSARGLQGISSEQYF,TGCAGTGCTCGCGGGCTACAGGGAATCTCCTCCGAGCAGTACTTC,.,TRBV20-1,.,TRBJ2-7
CAWGTGPNYGYTF,TGTGCCTGGGGGACAGGGCCAAACTATGGCTACACCTTC,few,TRBV2,TRBD1,TRBJ1-2
CSAPTERAQPFEQYF,TGCAGTGCTCCGACAGAGAGGGCGCAGCCCTTCGAGCAGTACTTC,many,TRBV20-1,.,TRBJ2-7
CASSLTGDSYEQYF,TGCGCCAGCAGCTTGACGGGAGACTCCTACGAGCAGTACTTC,few,TRBV5-1,.,TRBJ2-7